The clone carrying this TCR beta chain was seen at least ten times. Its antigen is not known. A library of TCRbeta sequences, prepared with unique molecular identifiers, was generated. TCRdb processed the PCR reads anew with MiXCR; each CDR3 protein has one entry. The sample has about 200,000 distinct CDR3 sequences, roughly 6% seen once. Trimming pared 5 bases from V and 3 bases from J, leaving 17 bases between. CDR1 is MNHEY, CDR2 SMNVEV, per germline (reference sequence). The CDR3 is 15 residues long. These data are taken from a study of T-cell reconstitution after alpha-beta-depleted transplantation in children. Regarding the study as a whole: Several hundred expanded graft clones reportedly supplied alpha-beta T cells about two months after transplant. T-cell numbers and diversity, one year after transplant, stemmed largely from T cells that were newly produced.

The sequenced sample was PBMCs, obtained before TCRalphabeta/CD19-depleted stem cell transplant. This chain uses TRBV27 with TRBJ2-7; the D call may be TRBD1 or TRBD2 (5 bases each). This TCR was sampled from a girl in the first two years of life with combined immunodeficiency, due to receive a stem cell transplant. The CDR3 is CASSPYAGTYYEQYF. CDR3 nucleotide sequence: TGTGCCAGCAGTCCATACGCCGGGACGTACTACGAGCAGTACTTC.